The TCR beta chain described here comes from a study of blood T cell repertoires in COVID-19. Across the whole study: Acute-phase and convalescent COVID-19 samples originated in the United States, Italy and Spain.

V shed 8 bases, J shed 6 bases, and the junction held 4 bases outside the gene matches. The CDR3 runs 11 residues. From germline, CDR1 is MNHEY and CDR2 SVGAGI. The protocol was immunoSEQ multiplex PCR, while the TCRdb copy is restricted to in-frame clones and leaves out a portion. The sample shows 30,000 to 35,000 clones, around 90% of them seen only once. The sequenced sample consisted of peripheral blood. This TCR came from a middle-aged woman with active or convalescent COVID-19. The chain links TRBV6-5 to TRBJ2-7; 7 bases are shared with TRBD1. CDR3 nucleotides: TGTGCCAGCTGGGGACAGCGCGAGCAGTACTTC. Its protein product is CASWGQREQYF.